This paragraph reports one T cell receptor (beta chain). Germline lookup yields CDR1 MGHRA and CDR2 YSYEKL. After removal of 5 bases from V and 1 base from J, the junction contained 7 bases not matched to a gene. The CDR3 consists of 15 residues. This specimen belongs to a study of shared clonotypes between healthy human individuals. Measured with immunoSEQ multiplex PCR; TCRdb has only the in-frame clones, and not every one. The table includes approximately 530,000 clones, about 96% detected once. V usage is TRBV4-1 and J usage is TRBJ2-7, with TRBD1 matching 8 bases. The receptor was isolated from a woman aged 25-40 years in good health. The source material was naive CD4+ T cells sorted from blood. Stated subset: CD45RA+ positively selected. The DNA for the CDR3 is TGCGCCAGCAGCTCGTCGACAGGGGCGTCCTACGAGCAGTACTTC. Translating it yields CASSSSTGASYEQYF.